Reported below is one T cell receptor beta chain. Profiling relied on immunoSEQ multiplex PCR, and the TCRdb table lists in-frame clones only, not all of them. The repertoire includes around 18,000 clones, about 70% of them detected once, and 34% sits in the top ten. This sample stems from a study of sequential checkpoint blockade in melanoma. Study in general: After both sequences, patients received maintenance nivolumab.

The treatment was: randomized to nivolumab then ipilimumab (arm A) or the reverse (arm B). DNA-damaging chemotherapy had not been given to any patient beforehand. PBMC sorting kept live CD3+CD8+ cells without CD19 or CD56. The material sequenced was CD8+ T cells sorted from blood (inferred from file names), taken from a patient given nivolumab and ipilimumab in sequence. This TCR came from a human donor with melanoma.

The CDR3 is CASSELAGAQETQYF. CDR3 nucleotides: TGTGCCAGCAGTGAACTTGCGGGGGCCCAAGAGACCCAGTACTTC. The J gene is TRBJ2-5, the V gene TRBV6-1; D may be TRBD2 (7 bases). Germline V CDR1 and CDR2: MNHNS, SASEGT. The CDR3 sequence is 15 residues long. Trimming left V 2 bases short and J 1 base short, with 11 bases between.